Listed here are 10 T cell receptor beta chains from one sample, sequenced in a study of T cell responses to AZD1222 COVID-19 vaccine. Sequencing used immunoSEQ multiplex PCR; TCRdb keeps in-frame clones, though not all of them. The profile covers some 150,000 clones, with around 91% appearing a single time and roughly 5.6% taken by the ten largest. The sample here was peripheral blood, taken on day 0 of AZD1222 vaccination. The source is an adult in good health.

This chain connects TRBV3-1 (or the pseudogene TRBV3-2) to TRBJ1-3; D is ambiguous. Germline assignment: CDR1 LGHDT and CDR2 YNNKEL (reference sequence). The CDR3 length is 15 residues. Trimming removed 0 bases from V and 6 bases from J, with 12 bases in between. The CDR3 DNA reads TGTGCCAGCAGCCAAGATGCCAGTAGGGAAAACACCATATATTTT. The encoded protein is CASSQDASRENTIYF.

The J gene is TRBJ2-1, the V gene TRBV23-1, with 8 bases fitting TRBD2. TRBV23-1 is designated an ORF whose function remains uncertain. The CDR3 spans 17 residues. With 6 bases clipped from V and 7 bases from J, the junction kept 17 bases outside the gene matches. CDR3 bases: TGCGCCAGCAGCCCTTCCCCCCCGGGAGGGCCTCGAAATGAGCAGTTCTTC. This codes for CASSPSPPGGPRNEQFF.

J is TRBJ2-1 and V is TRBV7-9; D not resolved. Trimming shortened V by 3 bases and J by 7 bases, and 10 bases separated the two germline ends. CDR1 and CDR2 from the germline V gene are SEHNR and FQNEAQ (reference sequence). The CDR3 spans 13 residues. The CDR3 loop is CASSLRRANEQFF. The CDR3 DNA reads TGTGCCAGCAGCTTGCGCCGGGCGAATGAGCAGTTCTTC.

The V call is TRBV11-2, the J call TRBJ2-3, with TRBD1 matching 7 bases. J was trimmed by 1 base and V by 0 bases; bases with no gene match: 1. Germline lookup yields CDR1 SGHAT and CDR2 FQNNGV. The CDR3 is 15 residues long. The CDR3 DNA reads TGTGCCAGCAGCTTAGAAGGGGGCGGCACAGATACGCAGTATTTT. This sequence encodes CASSLEGGGTDTQYF.

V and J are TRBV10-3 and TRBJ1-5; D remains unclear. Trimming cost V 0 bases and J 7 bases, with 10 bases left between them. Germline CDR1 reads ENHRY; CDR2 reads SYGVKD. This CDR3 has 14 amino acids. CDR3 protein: CAISESLGGQPQHF. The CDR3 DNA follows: TGTGCCATCAGTGAGTCGTTGGGAGGCCAGCCCCAGCATTTT.

Here the CDR3 reads CASRVEVGQETQYF. CDR3 DNA: TGTGCCAGCCGGGTCGAAGTGGGCCAAGAGACCCAGTACTTC. The V gene is TRBV5-4, the J gene TRBJ2-5; D is unresolved. V gave up 7 bases and J gave up 1 base, with 14 bases separating them. Germline-derived CDR1 and CDR2 are SGHNT and YYREEE (reference sequence). The length of the CDR3 is 14 residues.

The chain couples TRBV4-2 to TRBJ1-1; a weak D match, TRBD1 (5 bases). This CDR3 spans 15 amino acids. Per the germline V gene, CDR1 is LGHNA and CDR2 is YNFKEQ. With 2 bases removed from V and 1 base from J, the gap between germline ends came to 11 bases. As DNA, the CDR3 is TGTGCCAGCAGCCAACGACCTGGGGGGAACACTGAAGCTTTCTTT. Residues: CASSQRPGGNTEAFF.

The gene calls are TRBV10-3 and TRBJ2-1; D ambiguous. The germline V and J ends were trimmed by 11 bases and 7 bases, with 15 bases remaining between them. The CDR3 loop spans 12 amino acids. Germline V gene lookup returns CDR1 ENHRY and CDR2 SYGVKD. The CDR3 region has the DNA TGTGCCTCCCAGAGCCTCTCGAATGAGCAGTTCTTC. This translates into CASQSLSNEQFF.

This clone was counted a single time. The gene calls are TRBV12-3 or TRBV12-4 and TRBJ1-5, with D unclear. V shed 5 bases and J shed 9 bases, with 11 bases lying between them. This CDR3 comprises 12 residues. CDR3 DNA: TGTGCCAGCAGTCCCACCTCGCGGCCCCAGCATTTT. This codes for CASSPTSRPQHF.

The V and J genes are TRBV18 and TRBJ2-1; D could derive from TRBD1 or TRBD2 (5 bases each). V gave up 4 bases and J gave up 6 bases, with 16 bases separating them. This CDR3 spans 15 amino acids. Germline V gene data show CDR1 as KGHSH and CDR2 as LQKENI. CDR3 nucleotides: TGTGCCAGCTCACACCTAAGGGGACGTGTCAATGAGCAGTTCTTC. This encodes CASSHLRGRVNEQFF.